Each of the 5 T cell receptor beta chains below was sequenced from the same sample in a study of metastatic and nonmetastatic thyroid tumors. TCRdb re-clonotyped the PCR reads via MiXCR. The sample has some 25,000 clones; less than 25% are singletons. Prior to thyroid surgery, none of the patients had received any treatment. Sequences were obtained from blood. The receptors stem from a female donor with papillary thyroid cancer or a benign thyroid nodule (not recorded which). Some clones in this sample may be carry-over from other donors' samples.

This clone has a count of ten or more. The rearrangement links TRBV2 to TRBJ2-2; unclear D gene. The CDR3 is 14 amino acids. Germline V gene lookup returns CDR1 SNHLY and CDR2 FYNNEI. V lost 7 bases, J lost 7 bases, and 16 bases lay in between. This chain's CDR3 is CASTLVGMSGELFF. DNA for the CDR3: TGTGCCAGCACCTTGGTAGGGATGAGCGGGGAGCTGTTTTTT.

In the case of this clone: The junction does not match germline at one end; this may be a read error. The genes are TRBV6-1 and TRBJ2-7; maybe TRBD2 (7 bases). This CDR3 comprises 13 residues. From germline, CDR1 is MNHNS and CDR2 SASEGT. CDR3: CASIPGGSYEHYF. The CDR3 DNA reads as TGTGCCAGCATCCCGGGGGGCTCCTACGAGCATTACTTC.

This clone occurred many times. This rearrangement joins TRBV7-2 to TRBJ2-1; 7 bases align to TRBD2. The CDR3 extends over 15 amino acids. Trimming took 5 bases from V and 3 from J; bases not matched to a gene: 7. From germline, CDR1 is SGHTA and CDR2 FQGNSA. The DNA of the CDR3 is TGTGCCAGCAGCAAGTGGACTAGAGGCTACAATGAGCAGTTCTTC. Translation: CASSKWTRGYNEQFF.

V is TRBV5-1 and J is TRBJ2-3; TRBD1 aligns across 7 bases. CDR1 and CDR2 from the germline V gene are SGHRS and YFSETQ. The CDR3 length is 14 residues. V dropped 5 bases and J dropped 10; count of bases not matched to a gene: 13. This CDR3 reads CASRLGQPTVPQYF. The CDR3 DNA follows: TGCGCCAGCAGGCTGGGACAGCCCACAGTTCCGCAGTATTTT.

This clone was observed a few times. This chain connects TRBV3-1 to TRBJ2-3; the match to TRBD2 covers 12 bases. CDR3 length: 15 residues. Trimming took 5 bases from V and 5 from J; bases not matched to a gene: 5. Germline V gives CDR1 LGHDT, CDR2 YNNKEL (reference sequence). This chain's CDR3 is CASSKLAGGGDTQYF. The CDR3 nucleotides are TGTGCCAGCAGCAAGCTAGCGGGAGGGGGAGATACGCAGTATTTT.